Following are 31 T cell receptor beta chains from one sample sequenced in a study of T cell responses to AZD1222 COVID-19 vaccine. The protocol was immunoSEQ multiplex PCR, while the TCRdb copy is restricted to in-frame clones and leaves out a portion. The repertoire holds about 190,000 clones, with approximately 91% as singletons. The specimen comprised peripheral blood, sampled on day 0 of AZD1222 vaccination. The receptors were gathered from an adult in good health.

This sequence joins TRBV19 and TRBJ1-1; D is unresolved. Germline CDR1 is LNHDA and CDR2 is SQIVND (reference sequence). Trimming removed 2 bases at V and 0 bases at J, with 10 bases between. CDR3 size: 15 residues. DNA of the CDR3: TGTGCCAGTAGTATACATCGCGGCATGAACACTGAAGCTTTCTTT. This encodes CASSIHRGMNTEAFF.

The V call is TRBV6-6, the J call TRBJ1-3; a possible D gene is TRBD1 (6 bases). From germline, CDR1 is MNHNY and CDR2 SVGAGI (reference sequence). The CDR3 consists of 14 residues. V gave up 0 bases and J gave up 7 bases, with 10 bases separating them. CDR3 DNA: TGTGCCAGCAGTTACTCGAATGACAGGAACACCATATATTTT. Translated: CASSYSNDRNTIYF.

The chain recombines TRBV27 with TRBJ2-2, with D perhaps TRBD2 (6 bases). Germline V gene data show CDR1 as MNHEY and CDR2 as SMNVEV (reference sequence). The CDR3 covers 16 residues. V shed 2 bases and J shed 2 bases, with 12 bases lying between them. Here the CDR3 reads CASSLGGPLNTGELFF. In DNA, the CDR3 is TGTGCCAGCAGTTTAGGAGGGCCCCTCAACACCGGGGAGCTGTTTTTT.

This chain joins TRBV29-1 and TRBJ1-1, with a weak D call TRBD1 (5 bases). There are 12 residues in the CDR3. With 6 bases removed from V and 5 bases from J, the gap between germline ends came to 13 bases. The germline V gene has CDR1 SQVTM and CDR2 ANQGSEA. Here the CDR3 DNA reads TGCAGCGTAGGATCAGGGTATACTGAAGCTTTCTTT. This translates into CSVGSGYTEAFF.

The chain links TRBV3-1 (or the pseudogene TRBV3-2) to TRBJ2-3; D is perhaps TRBD2 (5 bases). The CDR3 is 13 amino acids. V was cut by 1 base and J by 6 bases, with 8 bases left in between. Germline V CDR1 and CDR2: LGHDT, YNNKEL (reference sequence). The CDR3 DNA sequence: TGTGCCAGCAGCCAAGGACTACTGGATACGCAGTATTTT. Protein sequence: CASSQGLLDTQYF.

The J gene is TRBJ1-1, the V gene TRBV7-9, with 10 bases that match TRBD1. The CDR3 loop spans 16 amino acids. Germline V gene sequence: CDR1 SEHNR, CDR2 FQNEAQ (reference sequence). Trimming took 1 base from V and 3 from J; bases not matched to a gene: 5. In DNA form, the CDR3 reads TGTGCCAGCAGCTTAGGGGACAGGGGAGAGGACACTGAAGCTTTCTTT. Translated, it gives CASSLGDRGEDTEAFF.

The chain couples TRBV2 to TRBJ1-2, with D unclear. In germline, CDR1 is SNHLY, CDR2 FYNNEI. This CDR3 has 15 residues. V lost 0 bases, J lost 8 bases, and 16 bases lay in between. The CDR3 protein is CASSEAPLPSKGYTF. CDR3 coding DNA: TGTGCCAGCAGTGAAGCGCCCCTGCCGTCTAAAGGCTACACCTTC.

The chain joins TRBV4-2 to TRBJ2-3; 12 bases are a match to TRBD2. This CDR3 comprises 16 residues. V dropped 0 bases and J dropped 6; count of bases not matched to a gene: 4. The germline gives CDR1 LGHNA, CDR2 YNFKEQ. The DNA for the CDR3 is TGTGCCAGCAGCCAAGATACTAGCGGGGGGACCGATACGCAGTATTTT. Its translation: CASSQDTSGGTDTQYF.

The chain has TRBV28 and TRBJ2-2; D ambiguous. CDR3 length: 12 residues. Per the germline V gene, CDR1 is MDHEN and CDR2 is SYDVKM. Between the trimmed V and J ends, which lost 2 bases and 3 bases, there was a span of 1 base. CDR3 DNA: TGTGCCAGCAGTTTAGACACCGGGGAGCTGTTTTTT. Translation: CASSLDTGELFF. Combining the CDR3 with reference TRBV28 and TRBJ2-2 gives the whole variable domain DVKVTQSSRYLVKRTGEKVFLECVQDMDHENMFWYRQDPGLGLRLIYFSYDVKMKEKGDIPEGYSVSREKKERFSLILESASTNQTSMYLCASSLDTGELFFGEGSRLTVL.

The genes are TRBV27 and TRBJ2-5; 9 bases are a match to TRBD2. Trimming removed 2 bases from V and 5 bases from J; junction bases left unmatched: 9. The germline CDR1 and CDR2 sequences are MNHEY and SMNVEV (reference sequence). The CDR3 covers 16 residues. CDR3: CASSLIGSGRHETQYF. The CDR3, as DNA: TGTGCCAGCAGTTTAATCGGTAGCGGGAGACATGAGACCCAGTACTTC.

The rearrangement uses TRBV2 and TRBJ2-7; D may be TRBD1 or TRBD2 (5 bases each). Trimming pared 11 bases from V and 2 bases from J, leaving 13 bases between. CDR1 and CDR2 (germline): SNHLY, FYNNEI. The CDR3 is 12 amino acids. CDR3 bases: TGTGCCGGCGCAGGGACCCCCTACGAGCAGTACTTC. As protein: CAGAGTPYEQYF.

This clone has a handful of counts. The chain has TRBV28 and TRBJ2-7; D may be TRBD1 (6 bases). Germline CDR1 and CDR2: MDHEN and SYDVKM. Trimming stripped 6 bases from V and 6 bases from J, with 33 bases between. The CDR3 contains 19 residues. CDR3 nucleotide sequence: TGTGCCAGCAGGGACCGGAGTCATAGGAACAGGGCCCTTTACTTCGAGCAGTACTTC. The encoded protein is CASRDRSHRNRALYFEQYF.

This clone was counted once. This chain links TRBV7-9 with TRBJ1-6, with D unclear. Germline V gives CDR1 SEHNR, CDR2 FQNEAQ (reference sequence). The CDR3 is 14 residues long. The ends were cut back, 4 bases at V and 0 bases at J, with 4 bases in the middle. CDR3 amino acids: CASSSTSYNSPLHF. CDR3 DNA: TGTGCCAGCAGCTCCACCTCCTATAATTCACCCCTCCACTTT.

In its sample, this clone was seen a few times. This rearrangement joins TRBV19 to TRBJ1-2; TRBD1 might be the D (5 bases). The V end was cut by 3 bases, the J end by 4 bases, with 9 bases between. The CDR3 is 13 residues long. Looked up from germline, CDR1 is LNHDA and CDR2 is SQIVND (reference sequence). The CDR3 DNA follows: TGTGCCAGTAGTATTGGGGGAAGCTATGGCTACACCTTC. This encodes CASSIGGSYGYTF.

The chain has TRBV25-1 and TRBJ1-1, with D unclear. Germline-derived CDR1 and CDR2 are MGHDK and SYGVNS. The germline V and J ends were trimmed by 5 bases and 1 base, with 8 bases remaining between them. The CDR3 covers 13 residues. This chain's CDR3 is CASSLMGNTEAFF. As DNA, the CDR3 is TGTGCCAGCAGTCTTATGGGGAACACTGAAGCTTTCTTT.

The gene calls are TRBV11-1 and TRBJ2-7, with TRBD1 as a possible D gene (7 bases). The CDR3 contains 17 residues. The ends were cut back, 0 bases at V and 3 bases at J, with 18 bases in the middle. CDR1 and CDR2 (germline): SGHAT, FQDESV (reference sequence). CDR3 sequence: CASSLALSGGTYYEQYF. CDR3 in DNA: TGTGCCAGCAGCTTAGCGCTATCAGGGGGGACATACTACGAGCAGTACTTC.

In its sample, this clone was seen a few times. The chain has TRBV4-3 and TRBJ2-3; TRBD2 agrees at 9 bases. Germline-derived CDR1 and CDR2 are LGHNA and YSLEER. The CDR3 totals 17 residues. The J segment lost 4 bases and the V segment lost 1 base, leaving 9 bases of the junction unmatched. For the CDR3, the DNA is TGCGCCAGCAGCCAAGGTCTTAGCGGGGGCTCGTCAGATACGCAGTATTTT. Residues: CASSQGLSGGSSDTQYF.

The chain joins TRBV18 to TRBJ1-3; the D gene is possibly TRBD1 (6 bases). Germline CDR1 and CDR2: KGHSH and LQKENI. CDR3 size: 16 residues. Trimming took off 4 bases at V and 0 bases at J, with 13 bases between the two ends. As DNA, the CDR3 is TGTGCCAGCTCACGAAAACAGGGTTCCTCTGGAAACACCATATATTTT. It specifies CASSRKQGSSGNTIYF.

The chain couples TRBV19 to TRBJ2-1, with D maybe TRBD2 (7 bases). Germline lookup yields CDR1 LNHDA and CDR2 SQIVND (reference sequence). Trimming stripped 5 bases from V and 5 bases from J, with 13 bases between. This CDR3 contains 14 residues. CDR3 residues: CASSSRGDNNEQFF. DNA of the CDR3: TGTGCCAGTAGTTCCCGGGGGGACAACAATGAGCAGTTCTTC.

This chain uses TRBV3-1 (or the pseudogene TRBV3-2) with TRBJ1-4; TRBD1 matches at 7 bases. The CDR3 loop spans 16 amino acids. V was pared by 5 bases and J by 1 base, with 7 bases of the junction left unmatched. From germline, CDR1 is LGHDT and CDR2 YNNKEL (reference sequence). The CDR3 nucleotides read TGTGCCAGCAGCATCCGACAGGGACGAACTAATGAAAAACTGTTTTTT. It translates to CASSIRQGRTNEKLFF.

The count of this clone is one. The chain joins TRBV9 to TRBJ2-5; 7 bases align to TRBD2. Unmatched junction bases numbered 8, after V lost 0 bases and J lost 6 bases. Per the germline V gene, CDR1 is SGDLS and CDR2 is YYNGEE. The CDR3 loop spans 15 amino acids. This CDR3 is CASSVGSSGTQTQYF. The CDR3 DNA follows: TGTGCCAGCAGCGTAGGGTCTAGCGGCACGCAGACCCAGTACTTC.

The chain recombines TRBV24-1 with TRBJ2-7, with 14 nucleotides matching TRBD2. V lost 4 bases, J lost 3 bases, and 4 bases stayed unmatched. The germline V gene has CDR1 KGHDR and CDR2 SFDVKD. The CDR3 runs 16 residues. CDR3 sequence: CATSDPGTSGSYEQYF. The CDR3 DNA reads as TGTGCCACCAGTGACCCCGGGACTAGCGGGAGCTACGAGCAGTACTTC.

As for this clone: This same CDR3 is encoded by further DNA sequences in the sample. This chain connects TRBV18 to TRBJ2-7; D is unresolved. Trimming cost V 3 bases and J 4 bases, with 10 bases left between them. The CDR3 covers 13 residues. Germline CDR1 and CDR2: KGHSH and LQKENI. CDR3 amino acids: CASSPDDGYEQYF. CDR3 bases: TGTGCCAGCTCACCCGACGACGGTTACGAGCAGTACTTC.

The chain combines TRBV5-5 with TRBJ1-6; TRBD1 might be the D (5 bases). Deletions cut 0 bases from V and 5 bases from J, with 21 bases between. The V gene's germline CDR1 is SGHKS and CDR2 YYEKEE (reference sequence). This CDR3 contains 19 residues. The DNA of the CDR3 is TGTGCCAGCAGCTTGGATTTCGCTTGGTTCGACAGTCATAATTCACCCCTCCACTTT. This gives the protein CASSLDFAWFDSHNSPLHF. Looking up the rest from reference TRBV5-5 and TRBJ1-6 gives the full variable domain: DAGVTQSPTHLIKTRGQQVTLRCSPISGHKSVSWYQQVLGQGPQFIFQYYEKEERGRGNFPDRFSARQFPNYSSELNVNALLLGDSALYLCASSLDFAWFDSHNSPLHFGNGTRLTVT.

This chain joins TRBV29-1 and TRBJ2-1; either TRBD1 or TRBD2 may fit D (6 bases each). The germline V and J ends were trimmed by 6 bases and 6 bases, with 18 bases remaining between them. The germline V gene encodes CDR1 SQVTM and CDR2 ANQGSEA. The CDR3 covers 14 residues. The CDR3 DNA reads as TGCAGCGTCGCGAGGGGGGTGGGGACCAATGAGCAGTTCTTC. Its protein is CSVARGVGTNEQFF.

The chain employs TRBV3-1 (or the pseudogene TRBV3-2) and TRBJ1-2; perhaps TRBD1 as D (5 bases). CDR3 length equals 15 residues. Germline-derived CDR1 and CDR2 are LGHDT and YNNKEL (reference sequence). V lost 0 bases and J 4 bases, leaving 12 bases between the germline ends. CDR3 in DNA: TGTGCCAGCAGCCAAGATTGGGGCAGGGCCTATGGCTACACCTTC. Translating gives CASSQDWGRAYGYTF.

This chain joins TRBV7-9 and TRBJ1-1; 8 bases agree with TRBD1. With 5 bases clipped from V and 4 bases from J, the junction kept 3 bases outside the gene matches. This CDR3 contains 13 residues. The germline V gene encodes CDR1 SEHNR and CDR2 FQNEAQ (reference sequence). The CDR3 nucleotides read TGTGCCAGCAGCATAACAGGGGGCACTGAAGCTTTCTTT. This gives the protein CASSITGGTEAFF.

V usage is TRBV7-9 and J usage is TRBJ1-5, with TRBD1 matching over 7 bases. Per germline, CDR1 SEHNR and CDR2 FQNEAQ (reference sequence). There are 15 residues in the CDR3. V gave up 1 base and J gave up 7 bases; unmatched junction bases: 7. The CDR3 spells CASSLGGGPRQPQHF. The CDR3 DNA reads TGTGCCAGCAGCTTAGGAGGGGGCCCGAGGCAGCCCCAGCATTTT.

This rearrangement joins TRBV2 to TRBJ2-1, with a weak D call TRBD2 (6 bases). CDR3 size: 11 residues. The V end lost 4 bases, the J end lost 13 bases, and 11 bases lay between the germline ends. Germline assignment: CDR1 SNHLY and CDR2 FYNNEI. CDR3 sequence reads: CASSGRGDQFF. In DNA, the CDR3 is TGTGCCAGCAGTGGGCGGGGAGACCAGTTCTTC.

The chain recombines TRBV7-3 with TRBJ2-1; D gene ambiguous. Trimming took 5 bases from V and 2 from J, leaving 7 bases between them. The CDR3 runs 13 residues. Germline values: CDR1 SGHTA, CDR2 FQGTGA. CDR3 protein: CASSPPTYNEQFF. The CDR3 DNA sequence: TGTGCCAGCAGCCCCCCCACCTACAATGAGCAGTTCTTC.

This clone is a singleton in its sample. The gene calls are TRBV5-6 and TRBJ1-2; no definite D call. The V end was cut by 4 bases, the J end by 4 bases, with 11 bases between. Germline lookup yields CDR1 SGHDT and CDR2 YYEEEE. The CDR3 spans 13 residues. In nucleotides, the CDR3 is TGTGCCAGCAGCCCTAGGGCTGGCTATGGCTACACCTTC. It encodes CASSPRAGYGYTF.